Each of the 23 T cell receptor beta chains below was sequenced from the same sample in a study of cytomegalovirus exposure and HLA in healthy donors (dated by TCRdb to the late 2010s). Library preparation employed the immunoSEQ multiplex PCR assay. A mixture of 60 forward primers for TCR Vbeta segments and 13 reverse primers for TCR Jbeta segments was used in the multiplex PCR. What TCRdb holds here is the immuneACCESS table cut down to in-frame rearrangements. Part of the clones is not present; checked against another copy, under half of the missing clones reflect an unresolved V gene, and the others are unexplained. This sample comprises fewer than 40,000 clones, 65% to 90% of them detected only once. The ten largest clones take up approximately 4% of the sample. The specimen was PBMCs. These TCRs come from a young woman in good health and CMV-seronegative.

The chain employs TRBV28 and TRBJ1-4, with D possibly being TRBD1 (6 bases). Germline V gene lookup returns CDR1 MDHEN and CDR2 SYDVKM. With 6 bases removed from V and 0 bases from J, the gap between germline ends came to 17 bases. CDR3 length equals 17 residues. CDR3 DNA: TGTGCCAGCAGCCGAACTCGACAGGATGCAACTAATGAAAAACTGTTTTTT. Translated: CASSRTRQDATNEKLFF.

CDR3: CASSARPGTGDSPLHF. In DNA form, the CDR3 reads TGTGCCAGCAGCGCGCGACCCGGGACAGGGGATTCACCCCTCCACTTT. The chain combines TRBV9 with TRBJ1-6, with 10 positions matching TRBD1. Germline assignment: CDR1 SGDLS and CDR2 YYNGEE. This CDR3 contains 16 residues. Unmatched junction bases numbered 8, after V lost 3 bases and J lost 8 bases.

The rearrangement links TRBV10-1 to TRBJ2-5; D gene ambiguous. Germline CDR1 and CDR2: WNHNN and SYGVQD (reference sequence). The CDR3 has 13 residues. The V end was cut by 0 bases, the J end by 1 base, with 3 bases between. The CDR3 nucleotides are TGCGCCAGCAGTGAGTCCTCCCAAGAGACCCAGTACTTC. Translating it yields CASSESSQETQYF.

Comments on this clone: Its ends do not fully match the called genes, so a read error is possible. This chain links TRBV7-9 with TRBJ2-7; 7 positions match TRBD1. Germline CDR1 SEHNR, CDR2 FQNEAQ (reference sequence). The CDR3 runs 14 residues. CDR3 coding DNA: TGTTCCAGCAGCTTGGGGGACAGCTCCTACGAGCAGTACTTC. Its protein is CSSSLGDSSYEQYF.

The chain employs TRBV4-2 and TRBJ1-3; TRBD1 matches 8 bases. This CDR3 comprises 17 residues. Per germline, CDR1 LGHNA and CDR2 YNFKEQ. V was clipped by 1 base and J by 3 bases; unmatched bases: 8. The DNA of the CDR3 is TGTGCCAGCAGCCAAGTGGGACAGGCAGCGGGTGGAAACACCATATATTTT. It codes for CASSQVGQAAGGNTIYF.

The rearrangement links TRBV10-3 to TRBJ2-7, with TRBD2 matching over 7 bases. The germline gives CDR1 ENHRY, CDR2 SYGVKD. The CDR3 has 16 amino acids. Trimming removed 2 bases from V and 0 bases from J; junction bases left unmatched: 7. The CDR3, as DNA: TGTGCCATCAGTGAGCCAACTAGCGCAAGCTCCTACGAGCAGTACTTC. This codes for CAISEPTSASSYEQYF.

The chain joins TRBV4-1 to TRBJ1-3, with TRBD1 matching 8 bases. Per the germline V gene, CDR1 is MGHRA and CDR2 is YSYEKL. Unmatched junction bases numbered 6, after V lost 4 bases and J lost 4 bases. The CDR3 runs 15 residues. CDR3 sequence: CASSREDREGNTIYF. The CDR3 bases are TGCGCCAGCAGCCGAGAGGACAGGGAAGGAAACACCATATATTTT.

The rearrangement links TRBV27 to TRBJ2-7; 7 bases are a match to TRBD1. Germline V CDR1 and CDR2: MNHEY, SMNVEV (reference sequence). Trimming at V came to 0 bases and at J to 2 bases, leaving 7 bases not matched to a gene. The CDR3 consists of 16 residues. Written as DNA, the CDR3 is TGTGCCAGCAGTTTATCGGCCACGGGACAGACCTACGAGCAGTACTTC. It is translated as CASSLSATGQTYEQYF.

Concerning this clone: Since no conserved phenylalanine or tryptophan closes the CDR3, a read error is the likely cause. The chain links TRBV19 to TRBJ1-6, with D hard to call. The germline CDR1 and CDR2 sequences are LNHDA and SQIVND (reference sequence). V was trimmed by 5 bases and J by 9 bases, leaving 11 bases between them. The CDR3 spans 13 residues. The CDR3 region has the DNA TGTGCCAGTAGTCCCCAGGAATTTTCACCCCTCCACCTT. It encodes CASSPQEFSPLHL.

This CDR3 reads CASSMTGAQPQHF. CDR3 bases: TGTGCCAGTAGTATGACAGGGGCTCAGCCCCAGCATTTT. The chain couples TRBV19 to TRBJ1-5; 8 nucleotides line up with TRBD1. V dropped 3 bases and J dropped 6; count of bases not matched to a gene: 1. Germline-derived CDR1 and CDR2 are LNHDA and SQIVND (reference sequence). This CDR3 is 13 amino acids long.

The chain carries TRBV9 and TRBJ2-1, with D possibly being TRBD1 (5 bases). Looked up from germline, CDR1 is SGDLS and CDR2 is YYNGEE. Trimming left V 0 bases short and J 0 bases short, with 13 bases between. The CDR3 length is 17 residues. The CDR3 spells CASSVGGWTSSYNEQFF. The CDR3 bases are TGTGCCAGCAGCGTAGGGGGCTGGACAAGCTCCTACAATGAGCAGTTCTTC.

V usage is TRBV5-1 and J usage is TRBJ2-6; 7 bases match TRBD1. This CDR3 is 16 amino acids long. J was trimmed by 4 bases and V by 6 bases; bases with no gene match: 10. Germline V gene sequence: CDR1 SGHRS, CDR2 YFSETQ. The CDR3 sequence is CASKGAPVAGANVLTF. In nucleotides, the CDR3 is TGCGCCAGCAAGGGGGCGCCGGTTGCGGGGGCCAACGTCCTGACTTTC.

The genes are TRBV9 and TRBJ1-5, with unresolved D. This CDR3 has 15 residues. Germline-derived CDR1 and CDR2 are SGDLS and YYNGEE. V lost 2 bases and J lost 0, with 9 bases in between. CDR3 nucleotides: TGTGCCAGCAGCGTGGAGGGAAATAGCAATCAGCCCCAGCATTTT. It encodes CASSVEGNSNQPQHF.

The CDR3 DNA sequence: TGCGCCAGCAGCCCGAAGACGGACACCTACAATGAGCAGTTCTTC. It codes for CASSPKTDTYNEQFF. This chain links TRBV4-3 with TRBJ2-1; D is perhaps TRBD1 (5 bases). Germline V lookup: CDR1 LGHNA, CDR2 YSLEER. V dropped 4 bases and J dropped 2 bases, with 12 bases sitting between them. This CDR3 comprises 15 residues.

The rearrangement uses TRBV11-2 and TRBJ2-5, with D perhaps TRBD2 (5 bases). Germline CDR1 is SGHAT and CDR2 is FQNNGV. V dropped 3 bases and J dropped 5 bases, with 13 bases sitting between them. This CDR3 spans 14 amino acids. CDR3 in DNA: TGTGCCAGCAGCTTCGGGCTAGCTGGTGAGACCCAGTACTTC. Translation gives CASSFGLAGETQYF.

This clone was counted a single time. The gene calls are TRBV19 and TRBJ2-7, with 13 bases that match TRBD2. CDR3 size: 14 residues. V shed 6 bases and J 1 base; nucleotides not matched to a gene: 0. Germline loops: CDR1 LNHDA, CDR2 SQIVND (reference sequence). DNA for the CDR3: TGTGCCAGTAGGACTAGCGGGAGGTCCTACGAGCAGTACTTC. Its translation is CASRTSGRSYEQYF. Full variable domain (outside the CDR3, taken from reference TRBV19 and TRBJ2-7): DGGITQSPKYLFRKEGQNVTLSCEQNLNHDAMYWYRQDPGQGLRLIYYSQIVNDFQKGDIAEGYSVSREKKESFPLTVTSAQKNPTAFYLCASRTSGRSYEQYFGPGTRLTVT.

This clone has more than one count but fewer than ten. CDR3 in amino acids: CATLDYYNEQFF. The CDR3 nucleotides read TGTGCCACCCTAGACTACTACAATGAGCAGTTCTTC. The V gene is TRBV19, the J gene TRBJ2-1, with D tentatively TRBD2 (5 bases). This CDR3 has 12 residues. Germline loops: CDR1 LNHDA, CDR2 SQIVND (reference sequence). With 10 bases removed from V and 3 bases from J, the gap between germline ends came to 10 bases.

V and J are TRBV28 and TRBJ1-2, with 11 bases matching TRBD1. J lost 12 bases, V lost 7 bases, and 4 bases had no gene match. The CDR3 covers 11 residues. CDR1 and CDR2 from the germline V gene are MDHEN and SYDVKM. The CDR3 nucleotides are TGTGCCAGCACCGCGGGACAGGGGGACACCTTC. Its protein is CASTAGQGDTF.

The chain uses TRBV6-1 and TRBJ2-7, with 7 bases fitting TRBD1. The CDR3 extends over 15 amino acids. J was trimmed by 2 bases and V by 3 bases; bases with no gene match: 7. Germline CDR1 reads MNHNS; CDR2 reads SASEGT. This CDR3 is CASSDLTGTPYEQYF. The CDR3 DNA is TGTGCCAGCAGTGACCTGACAGGGACCCCCTACGAGCAGTACTTC.

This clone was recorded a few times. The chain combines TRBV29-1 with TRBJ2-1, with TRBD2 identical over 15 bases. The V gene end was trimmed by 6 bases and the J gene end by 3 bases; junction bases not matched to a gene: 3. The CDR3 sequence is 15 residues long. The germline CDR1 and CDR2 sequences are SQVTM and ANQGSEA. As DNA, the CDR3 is TGCAGCGTAGGGACTAGCGGGAGGAACTACAATGAGCAGTTCTTC. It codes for CSVGTSGRNYNEQFF.

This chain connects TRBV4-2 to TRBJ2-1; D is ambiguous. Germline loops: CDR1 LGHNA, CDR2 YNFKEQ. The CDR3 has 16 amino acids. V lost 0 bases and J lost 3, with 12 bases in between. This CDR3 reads CASSQDFSAGYNEQFF. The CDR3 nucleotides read TGTGCCAGCAGCCAAGATTTTAGTGCCGGCTACAATGAGCAGTTCTTC.

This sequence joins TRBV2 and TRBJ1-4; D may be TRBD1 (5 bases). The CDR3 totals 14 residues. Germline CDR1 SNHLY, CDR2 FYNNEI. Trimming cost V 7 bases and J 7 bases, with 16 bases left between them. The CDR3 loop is CASTDGQGSEKLFF. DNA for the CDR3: TGTGCCAGCACGGACGGGCAGGGATCTGAAAAACTGTTTTTT.

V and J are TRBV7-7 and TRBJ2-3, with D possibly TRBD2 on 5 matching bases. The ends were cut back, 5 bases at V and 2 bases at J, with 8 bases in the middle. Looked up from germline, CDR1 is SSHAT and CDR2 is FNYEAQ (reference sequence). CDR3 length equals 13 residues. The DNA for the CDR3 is TGTGCCAGCAGCCGCGGGTCCACAGATACGCAGTATTTT. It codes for CASSRGSTDTQYF. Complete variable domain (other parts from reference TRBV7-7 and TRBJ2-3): GAGVSQSPRYKVTKRGQDVTLRCDPISSHATLYWYQQALGQGPEFLTYFNYEAQPDKSGLPSDRFSAERPEGSISTLTIQRTEQRDSAMYRCASSRGSTDTQYFGPGTRLTVL.